The clone carrying this T cell receptor (beta chain) was recorded only once. This CDR3 has 15 residues. Germline loops: CDR1 KGHDR, CDR2 SFDVKD. V shed 4 bases and J shed 1 base, with 11 bases lying between them. Sequencing of TCR beta was performed on blood CD8+ T cells and on blood CD4+ T cells. The sample originates from a study of CD8 T cells in Susac syndrome. Reverse transcription of about 0.5 to 1 ug RNA was carried out with random hexamers. TCRdb redid the calling of the immunoSEQ multiplex PCR reads with MiXCR, one entry per CDR3 protein. The sample consists of about 180,000 distinct CDR3 sequences, approximately 94% of them appearing once.

This chain connects TRBV24-1 to TRBJ2-3; D tentatively fits TRBD1 or TRBD2 (6 bases each). This receptor was taken from a human donor with Susac syndrome. What was sequenced was CD4+ T cells from PBMCs. CDR3 nucleotides: TGTGCCACCAGTGAGGGGAGGACAGGCACAGATACGCAGTATTTT. The encoded protein is CATSEGRTGTDTQYF.